These T cell receptor beta chains were read from a single sample in a study of cytotoxic CD8 clonotypes in ibrutinib-treated CLL. Profiled with immunoSEQ multiplex PCR; TCRdb holds only in-frame clones, not every one. The table has around 20,000 clones, approximately 84% seen once; the top ten hold 4.5% to 7%. The sample here was PBMCs, taken before ibrutinib treatment. The receptors were sampled from a human donor with chronic lymphocytic leukemia. CDR3s include the opening cysteine and the closing phenylalanine or tryptophan. The D gene is left open where the match is weak. Clone sizes are given selectively: once, few, many, or a class where the clone is expanded.

TRBV5-1,TRBJ2-1,-,-,TGCGCCAGCAGCTTGGACTGGGGGGGCAAATACAATGAGCAGTTCTTC,CASSLDWGGKYNEQFF
TRBV7-2,TRBJ2-5,-,-,TGTGCCAGCAGCGAAGGGGGGGGGCTCTGGGAGACCCAGTACTTC,CASSEGGGLWETQYF
TRBV7-6,TRBJ1-3,once,-,TGTGCCAGCAGCCCCGAGAGGGGAGGATTTGGAAACACCATATATTTT,CASSPERGGFGNTIYF
TRBV7-2,TRBJ2-7,-,TRBD2,TGTGCCAGCAGCTCCTTTGGCGGGAGCTCCTACGAGCAGTACTTC,CASSSFGGSSYEQYF
TRBV28,TRBJ1-2,-,-,TGTGCCAGCAGTCCGGCCAGTCCTCTATTGGTTGGCTACACCTTC,CASSPASPLLVGYTF
TRBV13,TRBJ1-1,-,-,TGTGCCAGCAGCTTTGGAAACCGAGGTACTGAAGCTTTCTTT,CASSFGNRGTEAFF
TRBV5-5,TRBJ1-4,-,TRBD1,TGTGCCAGCAGCTCGGGACAGAATAATGAAAAACTGTTTTTT,CASSSGQNNEKLFF
TRBV4-3,TRBJ1-2,-,-,TGCGCCAGCAGCCAAGAGTGGGGGCAAGACTATGGCTACACCTTC,CASSQEWGQDYGYTF
TRBV6-1,TRBJ2-3,-,-,TGTGCCAGCAGTGATCGGCGCTTTAGCACAGATACGCAGTATTTT,CASSDRRFSTDTQYF
TRBV5-1,TRBJ2-7,once,TRBD1,TGCGCCAGCAGCTTCGGGGACAGGGGGCGTGAGCAGTACTTC,CASSFGDRGREQYF
TRBV6-5,TRBJ1-6,once,-,TGTGCCAGCAGTTACGAGCCAGGTTCCGCTTCACCCCTCCACTTT,CASSYEPGSASPLHF
TRBV6-1,TRBJ2-7,-,-,TGTGCCAGCAGAGACACCGGGACCCGGGAGCAGTACTTC,CASRDTGTREQYF
TRBV7-9,TRBJ2-7,-,TRBD1,TGTGCCAGCAGCTCATCATCAGGGGGACAGTACTTC,CASSSSSGGQYF
TRBV6-6,TRBJ2-3,-,-,TGTGCCAGCAGTTCCACAGATACGCAGTATTTT,CASSSTDTQYF
TRBV5-1,TRBJ2-7,once,-,TGCGCCAGCAGCTTGGCCTCCAGCTCCTACGAGCAGTACTTC,CASSLASSSYEQYF
TRBV30,TRBJ1-6,-,-,TGTGCCTGGAGTTATAGTGTTTCACCCCTCCACTTT,CAWSYSVSPLHF
TRBV7-2,TRBJ1-3,few,-,TGTGCCAGCAGCTTCGCGGGACCTGGAAACACCATATATTTT,CASSFAGPGNTIYF
TRBV25-1,TRBJ2-3,-,TRBD1,TGTGCCAGCAGTCAACACGGGACAGGAGGCACAGATACGCAGTATTTT,CASSQHGTGGTDTQYF
TRBV6-6,TRBJ2-5,-,-,TGTGCCAGCAGTTACTCGAGTACCAGGGCCAGCGAGACCCAGTACTTC,CASSYSSTRASETQYF
TRBV7-2,TRBJ2-3,-,-,TGTGCCAGCAGGTTTTTAGGGGAGACCCGAACAGATACGCAGTATTTT,CASRFLGETRTDTQYF
TRBV2,TRBJ2-7,-,TRBD1,TGTGCCAGCAGGGACAGGGGTTACGAGCAGTACTTC,CASRDRGYEQYF
TRBV5-4,TRBJ1-5,-,TRBD1,TGTGCCAGCAGCTATGGACAGGGGTCGGGGAATCAGCCCCAGCATTTT,CASSYGQGSGNQPQHF
TRBV7-8,TRBJ1-1,-,-,TGTGCCAGCAGCTTAACAGGGTACACTGAAGCTTTCTTT,CASSLTGYTEAFF
TRBV4-3,TRBJ1-1,-,TRBD1,TGCGCCAGCAGCCAACTGGACAGGCAAGAAGCTTTCTTT,CASSQLDRQEAFF
TRBV10-2,TRBJ2-5,-,-,TGCGCCAGCAGTGACCCGACCCGAGGGGGTGGAGAGACCCAGTACTTC,CASSDPTRGGGETQYF
TRBV28,TRBJ1-5,-,-,TGTGCCAGCAGTTCCCGGGGGGGGGACGGTCAGCCCCAGCATTTT,CASSSRGGDGQPQHF
TRBV28,TRBJ1-5,few,-,TGTGCCAGCAGTCCCCTGAGCACAAGCAATCAGCCCCAGCATTTT,CASSPLSTSNQPQHF
TRBV5-6,TRBJ2-7,-,-,TGTGCCAGCAGCTTGGGCCAGGCGTCCACGGAGCAGTACTTC,CASSLGQASTEQYF
TRBV25-1,TRBJ2-5,-,-,TGTGCCAGCAGTGAACGAACAGGCCAAGAGACCCAGTACTTC,CASSERTGQETQYF
TRBV19,TRBJ2-2,-,-,TGTGCCAGTAGTGTGGGAGTAGCGGACACCGGGGAGCTGTTTTTT,CASSVGVADTGELFF
TRBV7-9,TRBJ1-1,-,-,TGTGCCAGCAGCTTAGCGTTGGGACACGCCGCTGAATATGACACTGAAGCTTTCTTT,CASSLALGHAAEYDTEAFF
TRBV9,TRBJ1-3,-,-,TGTGCCAGCAGCGTAGATTTGTACTCTGGAAACACCATATATTTT,CASSVDLYSGNTIYF
TRBV5-4,TRBJ2-7,once,-,TGTGCCAGCAGCTTGGCCGGGTCCTACGAGCAGTACTTC,CASSLAGSYEQYF
TRBV5-4,TRBJ1-2,-,-,TGTGCCAGCAGCTCTTGGACGGCTGGCTACACCTTC,CASSSWTAGYTF
TRBV30,TRBJ1-6,-,-,TGTGCCTGGAGTGCACCGACAGGAGATAATTCACCCCTCCACTTT,CAWSAPTGDNSPLHF
TRBV6-6,TRBJ1-2,-,TRBD1,TGTGCCAGCAGTTACACGGGACAGGCCGACTATGGCTACACCTTC,CASSYTGQADYGYTF
TRBV6-6,TRBJ2-5,-,TRBD1,TGTGCCAGCAGAGGTCGGGCAGGGGGTTCTCCAGAGACCCAGTACTTC,CASRGRAGGSPETQYF
TRBV5-6,TRBJ1-3,-,-,TGTGCCAGCAGCTTATTCGGAATACTGGCTGGAAACACCATATATTTT,CASSLFGILAGNTIYF
TRBV14,TRBJ1-2,-,-,TGTGCCAGCAGCCAAGCACAGGGCCCCTATGGCTACACCTTC,CASSQAQGPYGYTF
TRBV5-1,TRBJ2-1,-,TRBD2,TGCGCCAGCAGCTTCGAACTAGCGGGCTACAATGAGCAGTTCTTC,CASSFELAGYNEQFF
TRBV6-6,TRBJ2-3,-,TRBD2,TGTGCCAGCAGTTACCAGCGGGGTCACACAGATACGCAGTATTTT,CASSYQRGHTDTQYF
TRBV19,TRBJ1-2,-,TRBD1,TGTGCCAGTAGTAGGACAGGGTCATATGGCTACACCTTC,CASSRTGSYGYTF
TRBV6-6,TRBJ1-2,-,-,TGTGCCAGCAGTTACTCCGAGGGGGGGAACTATGGCTACACCTTC,CASSYSEGGNYGYTF
TRBV5-5,TRBJ1-4,-,-,TGTGCCAGCAGCTCCTTACCGGGAGAAAAACTGTTTTTT,CASSSLPGEKLFF
TRBV23-1,TRBJ2-7,-,TRBD1,TGCGCCAGCAGTCAATCGGGGACAGTTTTTTCCTACGAGCAGTACTTC,CASSQSGTVFSYEQYF
TRBV5-1,TRBJ1-1,-,-,TGCGCCAGCAGCGGTACAGGGTTTGGGGACACTGAAGCTTTCTTT,CASSGTGFGDTEAFF
TRBV18,TRBJ1-2,-,-,TGTGCCAGCTCACCGGGTCTAGGTGCCTTGGGCTACACCTTC,CASSPGLGALGYTF
TRBV2,TRBJ1-1,-,TRBD1,TGTGCCAGCGCAAAGGACAGGGAGAACACTGAAGCTTTCTTT,CASAKDRENTEAFF
TRBV7-8,TRBJ2-2,-,-,TGTGCCAGCAGCGGGGACCACGCGAACACCGGGGAGCTGTTTTTT,CASSGDHANTGELFF
TRBV2,TRBJ2-7,few,-,TGTGCCAGCGGGGAGTTTGGCGGGCAGTACTTC,CASGEFGGQYF
TRBV5-1,TRBJ2-7,-,TRBD1,TGCGCCAGCAGCCCTGAGACAGGGATCGGGACCGAGCAGTACTTC,CASSPETGIGTEQYF
TRBV18,TRBJ2-7,-,-,TGTGCCAGTTCACCCCAGGGAACCACCTACGAGCAGTACTTC,CASSPQGTTYEQYF
TRBV4-1,TRBJ1-2,-,-,TGCGCCAGCAGCCAAAGTGGGGGTAACTATGGCTACACCTTC,CASSQSGGNYGYTF
TRBV5-1,TRBJ2-7,-,-,TGCGCCAGCAGCCCCCAGGTTGGCCGCCGGGAGCAGTACTTC,CASSPQVGRREQYF
TRBV18,TRBJ1-1,-,TRBD1,TGTGCCAGCTCACTGGGACAGGCAAACACTGAAGCTTTCTTT,CASSLGQANTEAFF
TRBV5-1,TRBJ2-3,-,-,TGCGCCAGCAGCCTGAGCACAGATACGCAGTATTTT,CASSLSTDTQYF
TRBV4-3,TRBJ1-2,-,-,TGCGCCAGCAGCCAAGATGGAGGGGCAGGGGATGGCTACACCTTC,CASSQDGGAGDGYTF